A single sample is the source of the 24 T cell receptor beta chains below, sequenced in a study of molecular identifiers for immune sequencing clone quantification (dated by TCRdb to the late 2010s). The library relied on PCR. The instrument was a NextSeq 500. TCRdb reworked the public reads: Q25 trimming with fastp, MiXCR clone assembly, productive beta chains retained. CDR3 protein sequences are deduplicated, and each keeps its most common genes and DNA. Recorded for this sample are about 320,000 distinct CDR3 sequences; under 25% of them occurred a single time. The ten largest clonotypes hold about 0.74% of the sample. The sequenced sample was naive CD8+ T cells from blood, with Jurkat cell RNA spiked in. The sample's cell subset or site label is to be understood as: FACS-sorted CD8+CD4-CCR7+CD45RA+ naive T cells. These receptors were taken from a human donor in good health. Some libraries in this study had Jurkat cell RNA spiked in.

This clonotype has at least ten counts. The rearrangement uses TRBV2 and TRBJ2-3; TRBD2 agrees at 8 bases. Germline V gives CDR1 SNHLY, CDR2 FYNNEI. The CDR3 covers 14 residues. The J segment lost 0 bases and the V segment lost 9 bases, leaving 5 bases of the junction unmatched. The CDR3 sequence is CASDLAGSTDTQYF. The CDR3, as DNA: TGTGCCAGTGACCTAGCGGGTAGCACAGATACGCAGTATTTT.

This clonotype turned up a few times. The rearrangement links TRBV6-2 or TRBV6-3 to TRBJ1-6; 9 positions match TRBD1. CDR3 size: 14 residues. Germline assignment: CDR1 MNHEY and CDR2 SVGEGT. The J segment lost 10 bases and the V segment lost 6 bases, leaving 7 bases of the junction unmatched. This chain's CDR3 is CASRATGGGSPLHF. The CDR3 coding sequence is TGTGCCAGCAGGGCTACAGGGGGCGGATCACCCCTCCACTTT.

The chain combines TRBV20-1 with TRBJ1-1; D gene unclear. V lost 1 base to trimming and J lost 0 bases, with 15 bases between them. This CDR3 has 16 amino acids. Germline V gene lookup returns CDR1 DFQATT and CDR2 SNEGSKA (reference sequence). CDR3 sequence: CSARGPLSGMNTEAFF. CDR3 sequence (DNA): TGCAGTGCTAGAGGCCCCTTGTCGGGCATGAACACTGAAGCTTTCTTT.

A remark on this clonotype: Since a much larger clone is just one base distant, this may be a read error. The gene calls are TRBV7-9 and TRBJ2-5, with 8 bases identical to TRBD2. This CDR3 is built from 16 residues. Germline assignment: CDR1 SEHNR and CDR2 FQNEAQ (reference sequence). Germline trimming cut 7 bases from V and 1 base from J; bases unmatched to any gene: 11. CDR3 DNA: TGTGCCAGCAAGGGGGTACTAGCGGAGCCCCAAGAGACCCAGTACTTC. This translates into CASKGVLAEPQETQYF.

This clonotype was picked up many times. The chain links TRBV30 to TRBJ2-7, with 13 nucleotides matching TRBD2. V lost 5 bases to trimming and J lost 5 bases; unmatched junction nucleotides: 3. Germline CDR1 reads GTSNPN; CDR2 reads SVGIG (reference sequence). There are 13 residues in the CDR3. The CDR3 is CAWGLAGENEQYF. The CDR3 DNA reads TGTGCCTGGGGACTAGCGGGAGAAAACGAGCAGTACTTC. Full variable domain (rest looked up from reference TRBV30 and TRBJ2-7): SQTIHQWPATLVQPVGSPLSLECTVEGTSNPNLYWYRQAAGRGLQLLFYSVGIGQISSEVPQNLSASRPQDRQFILSSKKLLLSDSGFYLCAWGLAGENEQYFGPGTRLTVT.

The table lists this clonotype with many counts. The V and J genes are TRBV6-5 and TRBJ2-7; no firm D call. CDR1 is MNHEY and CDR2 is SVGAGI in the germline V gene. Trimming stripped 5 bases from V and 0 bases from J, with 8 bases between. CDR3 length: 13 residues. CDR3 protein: CASSPSSSYEQYF. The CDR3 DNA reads TGTGCCAGCAGTCCATCAAGCTCCTACGAGCAGTACTTC.

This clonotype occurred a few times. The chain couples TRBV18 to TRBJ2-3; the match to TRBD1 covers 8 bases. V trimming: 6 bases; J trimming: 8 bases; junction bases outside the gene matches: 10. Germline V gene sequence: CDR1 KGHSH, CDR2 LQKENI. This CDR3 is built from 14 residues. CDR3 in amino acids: CASSETGALSTQYF. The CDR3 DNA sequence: TGTGCCAGCTCCGAGACAGGGGCCCTCAGTACGCAGTATTTT.

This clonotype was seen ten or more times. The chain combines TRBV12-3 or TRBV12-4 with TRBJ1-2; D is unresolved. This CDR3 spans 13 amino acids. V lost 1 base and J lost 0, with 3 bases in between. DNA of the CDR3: TGTGCCAGCAGTTTAGGGTCTAACTATGGCTACACCTTC. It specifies CASSLGSNYGYTF.

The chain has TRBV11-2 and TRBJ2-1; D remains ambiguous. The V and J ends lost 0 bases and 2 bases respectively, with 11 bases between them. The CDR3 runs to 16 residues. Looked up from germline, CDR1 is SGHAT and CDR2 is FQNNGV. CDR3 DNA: TGTGCCAGCAGCTTAGAGAGTGGGTCGGCCTACAATGAGCAGTTCTTC. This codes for CASSLESGSAYNEQFF.

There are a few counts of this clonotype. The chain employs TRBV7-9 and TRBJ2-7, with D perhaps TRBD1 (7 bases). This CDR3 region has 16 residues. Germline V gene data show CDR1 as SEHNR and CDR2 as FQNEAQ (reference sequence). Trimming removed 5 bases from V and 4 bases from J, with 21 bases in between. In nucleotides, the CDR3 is TGTGCCAGCAGCCCGCCGACCAGGGGGGCGGATTACGAGCAGTACTTC. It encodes CASSPPTRGADYEQYF.

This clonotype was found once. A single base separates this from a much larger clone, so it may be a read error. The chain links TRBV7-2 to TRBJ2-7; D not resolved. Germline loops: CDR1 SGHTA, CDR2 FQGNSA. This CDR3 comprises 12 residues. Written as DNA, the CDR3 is TGTGCCAGCAGCTCCCCAAGGTACGAGCAGAACTTC. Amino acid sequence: CASSSPRYEQNF.

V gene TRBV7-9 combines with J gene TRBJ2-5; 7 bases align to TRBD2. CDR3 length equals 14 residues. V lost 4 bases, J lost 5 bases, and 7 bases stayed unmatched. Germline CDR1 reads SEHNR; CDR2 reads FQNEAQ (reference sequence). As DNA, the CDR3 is TGTGCCAGCAGCTCTACTAGCGCGGTGGAGACCCAGTACTTC. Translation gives CASSSTSAVETQYF.

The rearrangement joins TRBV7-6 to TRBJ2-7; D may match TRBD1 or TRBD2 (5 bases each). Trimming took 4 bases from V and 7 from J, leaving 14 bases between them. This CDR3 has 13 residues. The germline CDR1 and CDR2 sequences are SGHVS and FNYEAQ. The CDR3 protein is CASSWGRSQEQYF. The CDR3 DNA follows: TGTGCCAGCAGCTGGGGACGATCGCAAGAGCAGTACTTC.

CDR3 sequence reads: CASSIAGSTYNEQFF. DNA for the CDR3: TGTGCCAGTAGTATAGCAGGGAGCACCTACAATGAGCAGTTCTTC. This chain joins TRBV19 and TRBJ2-1, with D perhaps being TRBD1 or TRBD2 (5 bases each). The CDR3 covers 15 residues. Germline CDR1 LNHDA, CDR2 SQIVND (reference sequence). Between the trimmed V and J ends, which lost 1 base and 2 bases, there was a span of 9 bases.

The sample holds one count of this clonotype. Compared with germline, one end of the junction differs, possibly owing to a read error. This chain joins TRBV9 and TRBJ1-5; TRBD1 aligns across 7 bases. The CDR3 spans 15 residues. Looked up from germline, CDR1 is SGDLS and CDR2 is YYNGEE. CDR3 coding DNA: TGTGACAGCAGCGTGCAAGGGGGCTTGGGACAGCCCCGGCATTTT. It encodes CDSSVQGGLGQPRHF.

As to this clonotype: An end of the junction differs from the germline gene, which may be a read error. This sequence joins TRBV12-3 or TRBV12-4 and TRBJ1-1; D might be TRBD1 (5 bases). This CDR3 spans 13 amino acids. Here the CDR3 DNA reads TGTGCCAGCAGTCCGGGGCCGAACACTGCAGCTTTCTTT. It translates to CASSPGPNTAAFF.

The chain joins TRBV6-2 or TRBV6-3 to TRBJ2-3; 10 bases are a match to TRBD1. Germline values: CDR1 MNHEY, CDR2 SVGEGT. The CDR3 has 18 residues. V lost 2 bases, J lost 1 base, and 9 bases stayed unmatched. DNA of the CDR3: TGTGCCAGCAGTTACCCCACCCGGGACAGGGGTCGCACAGATACGCAGTATTTT. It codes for CASSYPTRDRGRTDTQYF.

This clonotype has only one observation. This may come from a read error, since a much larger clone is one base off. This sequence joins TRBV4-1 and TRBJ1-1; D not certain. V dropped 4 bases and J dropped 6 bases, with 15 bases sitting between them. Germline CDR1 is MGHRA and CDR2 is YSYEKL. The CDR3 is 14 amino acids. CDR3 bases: TGCGCCAGCAGCCTAGGCCTTTTGGCTGCTGAAGCTTTCTTT. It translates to CASSLGLLAAEAFF.

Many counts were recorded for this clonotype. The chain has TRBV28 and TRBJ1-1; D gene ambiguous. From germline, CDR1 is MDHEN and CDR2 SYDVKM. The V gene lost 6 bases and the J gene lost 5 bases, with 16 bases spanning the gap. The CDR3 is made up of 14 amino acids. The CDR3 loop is CASRWRGLRTEAFF. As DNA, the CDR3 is TGTGCCAGCAGATGGCGGGGTCTGAGGACTGAAGCTTTCTTT.

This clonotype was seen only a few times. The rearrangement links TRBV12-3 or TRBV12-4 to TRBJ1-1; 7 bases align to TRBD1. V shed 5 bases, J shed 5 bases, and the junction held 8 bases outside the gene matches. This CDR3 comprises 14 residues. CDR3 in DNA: TGTGCCAGCAGTCCGACAGGCAGGGGGACTGAAGCTTTCTTT. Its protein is CASSPTGRGTEAFF.

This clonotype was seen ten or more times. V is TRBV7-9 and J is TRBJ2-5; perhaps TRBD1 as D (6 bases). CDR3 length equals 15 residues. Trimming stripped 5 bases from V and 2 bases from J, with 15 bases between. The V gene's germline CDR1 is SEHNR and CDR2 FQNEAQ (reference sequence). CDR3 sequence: CASSKPGTYQETQYF. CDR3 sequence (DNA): TGTGCCAGCAGCAAGCCCGGGACATATCAAGAGACCCAGTACTTC.

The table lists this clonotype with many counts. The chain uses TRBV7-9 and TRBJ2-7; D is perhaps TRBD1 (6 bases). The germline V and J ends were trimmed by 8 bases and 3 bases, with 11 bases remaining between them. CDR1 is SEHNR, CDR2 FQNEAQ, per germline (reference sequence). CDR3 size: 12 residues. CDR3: CASGQGSYEQYF. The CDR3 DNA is TGTGCCAGCGGTCAGGGGAGCTACGAGCAGTACTTC.

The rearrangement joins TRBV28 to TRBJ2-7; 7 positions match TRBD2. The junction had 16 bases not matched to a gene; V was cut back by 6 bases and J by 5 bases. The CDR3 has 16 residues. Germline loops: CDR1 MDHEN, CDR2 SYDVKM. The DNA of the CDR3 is TGTGCCAGCAGGACCTCCCCCCGGGTCAGCGGGGACGAGCAGTACGTC. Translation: CASRTSPRVSGDEQYV.

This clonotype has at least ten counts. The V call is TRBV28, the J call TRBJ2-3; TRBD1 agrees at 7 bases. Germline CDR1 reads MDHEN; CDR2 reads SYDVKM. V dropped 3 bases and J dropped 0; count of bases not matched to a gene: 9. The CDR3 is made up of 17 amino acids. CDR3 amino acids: CASSFPGTDHSTDTQYF. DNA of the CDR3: TGTGCCAGCAGTTTTCCCGGGACAGATCATAGCACAGATACGCAGTATTTT.